These T cell receptor beta chains were read from a single sample in a study of blood T cell repertoires in COVID-19. The data were produced by immunoSEQ multiplex PCR, yet TCRdb's version contains in-frame clones alone and is incomplete. Here the sample spans roughly 200,000 clones, roughly four fifths being singletons. Material for sequencing was peripheral blood. These receptors came from a woman of 80 years or more with COVID-19, enrolled during active disease. Both conserved end residues are part of each CDR3. The D gene is left open where the match is weak. Clone size is shown for a subset of rows, as once, few, many or a class of expanded clone.

D: -
V: TRBV5-1
J: TRBJ1-1
size: -
CDR3: CASSFTDGGYTEAFF
DNA: TGCGCCAGCAGCTTCACGGACGGGGGTTACACTGAAGCTTTCTTT

D: -
V: TRBV11-2
J: TRBJ2-6
size: -
CDR3: CASSRPGANVLTF
DNA: TGTGCCAGCAGCCGTCCTGGGGCCAACGTCCTGACTTTC

D: TRBD2
V: TRBV28
J: TRBJ2-5
size: -
CDR3: CAIRQGLAHQETQYF
DNA: TGTGCCATCCGACAGGGACTAGCGCACCAAGAGACCCAGTACTTC

D: TRBD2
V: TRBV6-5
J: TRBJ2-2
size: -
CDR3: CASRLAANTGELFF
DNA: TGTGCCAGCAGACTAGCGGCGAACACCGGGGAGCTGTTTTTT

D: TRBD2
V: TRBV7-9
J: TRBJ2-1
size: -
CDR3: CASSPPGTSVRNEQFF
DNA: TGTGCCAGCAGCCCGCCCGGGACTAGTGTACGCAATGAGCAGTTCTTC

D: TRBD2
V: TRBV2
J: TRBJ2-3
size: once
CDR3: CASSKREDPNTQYF
DNA: TGTGCCAGCAGTAAGCGGGAGGACCCTAATACGCAGTATTTT

D: TRBD1
V: TRBV7-2
J: TRBJ1-2
size: -
CDR3: CASRGRDRFLYNYGYTF
DNA: TGTGCCAGCAGGGGAAGGGACAGGTTCTTGTATAACTATGGCTACACCTTC

D: TRBD1
V: TRBV2
J: TRBJ1-1
size: -
CDR3: CASAYRGTGFMWAFF
DNA: TGTGCCAGCGCTTACAGGGGGACGGGCTTTATGTGGGCTTTCTTT

D: -
V: TRBV5-4
J: TRBJ2-3
size: -
CDR3: CASSLAGADTQYF
DNA: TGTGCCAGCAGCTTGGCGGGGGCAGATACGCAGTATTTT

D: -
V: TRBV5-1
J: TRBJ2-7
size: few
CDR3: CASSPGGSTSFEQYF
DNA: TGCGCCAGCAGCCCTGGGGGGTCCACCTCCTTCGAGCAGTACTTC

D: -
V: TRBV7-2
J: TRBJ1-1
size: once
CDR3: CASSLGRSAANTEAFF
DNA: TGTGCCAGCAGCTTAGGGAGAAGTGCTGCGAACACTGAAGCTTTCTTT

D: -
V: TRBV7-2
J: TRBJ1-5
size: -
CDR3: CASSLSGADQPQHF
DNA: TGTGCCAGCAGCTTATCAGGGGCAGACCAGCCCCAGCATTTT

D: -
V: TRBV19
J: TRBJ2-2
size: few
CDR3: CASSIARGTGELFF
DNA: TGTGCCAGTAGTATAGCCCGGGGTACCGGGGAGCTGTTTTTT

D: -
V: TRBV9
J: TRBJ1-1
size: few
CDR3: CASSPVEQGAFF
DNA: TGTGCCAGCAGCCCCGTTGAGCAGGGAGCTTTCTTT

D: -
V: TRBV3-1/TRBV3-2
J: TRBJ2-1
size: -
CDR3: CASSSGSDEQFF
DNA: TGTGCCAGCAGCTCTGGCAGCGATGAGCAGTTCTTC

D: -
V: TRBV9
J: TRBJ2-1
size: -
CDR3: CASSVEEGSTYNEQFF
DNA: TGTGCCAGCAGCGTCGAGGAGGGGTCGACATACAATGAGCAGTTCTTC

D: TRBD1
V: TRBV5-1
J: TRBJ2-4
size: -
CDR3: CASSFRGQEENIQYF
DNA: TGCGCCAGCAGTTTCAGGGGGCAAGAGGAAAACATTCAGTACTTC

D: -
V: TRBV12-5
J: TRBJ2-1
size: -
CDR3: CASGLEGGPFNEQFF
DNA: TGTGCTAGTGGTTTGGAGGGGGGGCCTTTCAATGAGCAGTTCTTC

D: -
V: TRBV11-2
J: TRBJ2-2
size: once
CDR3: CASSLRSAPTGELFF
DNA: TGTGCCAGCAGCTTACGGTCCGCGCCCACCGGGGAGCTGTTTTTT

D: TRBD2
V: TRBV18
J: TRBJ2-5
size: -
CDR3: CASSLNLAGGPIQETQYF
DNA: TGTGCCAGCTCACTTAACTTAGCGGGAGGGCCGATTCAAGAGACCCAGTACTTC

D: TRBD2
V: TRBV19
J: TRBJ2-1
size: once
CDR3: CASSTSGGALYNEQFF
DNA: TGTGCCAGTAGTACTAGCGGGGGGGCCCTCTACAATGAGCAGTTCTTC

D: -
V: TRBV5-1
J: TRBJ2-7
size: -
CDR3: CASAIASHYEQYF
DNA: TGCGCCAGCGCTATTGCCTCCCATTACGAGCAGTACTTC

D: -
V: TRBV28
J: TRBJ1-5
size: -
CDR3: CASSLLAGYQPQHF
DNA: TGTGCCAGCAGTTTATTGGCAGGTTATCAGCCCCAGCATTTT

D: -
V: TRBV2
J: TRBJ2-2
size: -
CDR3: CASRRYTGELFF
DNA: TGTGCCAGCAGGAGATACACCGGGGAGCTGTTTTTT

D: TRBD1
V: TRBV6-5
J: TRBJ1-1
size: once
CDR3: CASSPTGGVSTEAFF
DNA: TGTGCCAGCAGCCCGACAGGGGGGGTGAGCACTGAAGCTTTCTTT

D: -
V: TRBV28
J: TRBJ1-3
size: -
CDR3: CASRSSGNTIYF
DNA: TGTGCCAGCAGGAGCTCTGGAAACACCATATATTTT

D: TRBD2
V: TRBV28
J: TRBJ2-3
size: once
CDR3: CASKLAGGPVIDTQYF
DNA: TGTGCCAGTAAACTAGCGGGAGGGCCCGTCATAGATACGCAGTATTTT

D: -
V: TRBV29-1
J: TRBJ2-2
size: -
CDR3: CSVSNRQKNTGELFF
DNA: TGCAGCGTTTCGAATCGACAGAAGAACACCGGGGAGCTGTTTTTT

D: -
V: TRBV12-3/TRBV12-4
J: TRBJ1-2
size: -
CDR3: CASSDPGGYGYTF
DNA: TGTGCCAGCAGTGACCCGGGGGGCTATGGCTACACCTTC

D: -
V: TRBV28
J: TRBJ1-5
size: -
CDR3: CASSNTGSGNQPQHF
DNA: TGTGCCAGCAGCAACACAGGGAGCGGCAATCAGCCCCAGCATTTT

D: -
V: TRBV18
J: TRBJ2-3
size: -
CDR3: CASSPRVQGGRTDTQYF
DNA: TGTGCCAGCTCACCACGCGTGCAGGGGGGTAGAACAGATACGCAGTATTTT

D: -
V: TRBV28
J: TRBJ1-2
size: -
CDR3: CASSSGTRGYGYTF
DNA: TGTGCCAGCAGTTCCGGGACAAGGGGTTACGGCTACACCTTC

D: -
V: TRBV5-6
J: TRBJ1-1
size: -
CDR3: CASSLNTEAFF
DNA: TGTGCCAGCAGCCTTAACACTGAAGCTTTCTTT

D: -
V: TRBV5-1
J: TRBJ1-1
size: -
CDR3: CASSLDRQVEAFF
DNA: TGCGCCAGCAGCTTAGACAGGCAAGTCGAAGCTTTCTTT

D: TRBD1
V: TRBV4-1
J: TRBJ2-7
size: -
CDR3: CASSPGTGNVYEQYF
DNA: TGCGCCAGCAGCCCGGGGACAGGGAATGTCTACGAGCAGTACTTC

D: -
V: TRBV7-8
J: TRBJ2-5
size: -
CDR3: CASSLVGRAETQYF
DNA: TGTGCCAGCAGCTTAGTTGGCAGGGCTGAGACCCAGTACTTC

D: TRBD2
V: TRBV3-1/TRBV3-2
J: TRBJ2-2
size: -
CDR3: CASSLGLAGAGELFF
DNA: TGTGCCAGCAGCCTAGGACTAGCGGGAGCCGGGGAGCTGTTTTTT

D: -
V: TRBV28
J: TRBJ1-4
size: once
CDR3: CASRLFGQNNEKLFF
DNA: TGTGCCAGCAGGCTCTTTGGACAGAACAATGAAAAACTGTTTTTT

D: TRBD2
V: TRBV9
J: TRBJ2-1
size: few
CDR3: CASSVGLAGHNEQFF
DNA: TGTGCCAGCAGCGTGGGACTAGCGGGCCACAATGAGCAGTTCTTC

D: -
V: TRBV2
J: TRBJ1-5
size: few
CDR3: CASRAGHNQPQHF
DNA: TGTGCCAGCAGGGCAGGCCACAATCAGCCCCAGCATTTT

D: TRBD2
V: TRBV5-1
J: TRBJ2-2
size: -
CDR3: CASSRGLADTGELFF
DNA: TGCGCCAGCAGCCGGGGACTAGCGGACACCGGGGAGCTGTTTTTT

D: TRBD1
V: TRBV14
J: TRBJ2-7
size: -
CDR3: CASNRAGGWYEQYF
DNA: TGTGCCAGCAACAGGGCAGGGGGCTGGTACGAGCAGTACTTC

D: -
V: TRBV7-3
J: TRBJ1-6
size: -
CDR3: CASSSGFNSPLHF
DNA: TGTGCCAGCAGCTCGGGATTTAATTCACCCCTCCACTTT

D: -
V: TRBV28
J: TRBJ1-2
size: -
CDR3: CASSSNVGRGNYGYTF
DNA: TGTGCCAGCAGTTCTAACGTGGGTAGGGGTAACTATGGCTACACCTTC

D: TRBD2
V: TRBV7-3
J: TRBJ2-7
size: -
CDR3: CASSFASGGYEQYF
DNA: TGTGCCAGCAGCTTCGCTAGCGGGGGTTACGAGCAGTACTTC

D: -
V: TRBV3-1/TRBV3-2
J: TRBJ1-6
size: -
CDR3: CASSLSGRALPLHF
DNA: TGTGCCAGCAGCTTAAGCGGCCGGGCTCTACCCCTCCACTTT

D: TRBD2
V: TRBV11-2
J: TRBJ2-7
size: -
CDR3: CASSFRASGGLSYEQYF
DNA: TGTGCCAGCAGCTTTAGGGCTAGCGGGGGTCTCTCCTACGAGCAGTACTTC

D: -
V: TRBV14
J: TRBJ1-6
size: once
CDR3: CASSQIQGNSPLHF
DNA: TGTGCCAGCAGCCAAATCCAGGGTAATTCACCCCTCCACTTT

D: TRBD1
V: TRBV7-9
J: TRBJ1-1
size: -
CDR3: CASSLRQGSTEAFF
DNA: TGTGCCAGCAGCTTAAGACAGGGCAGCACTGAAGCTTTCTTT

D: -
V: TRBV5-1
J: TRBJ1-4
size: few
CDR3: CARRGKTNEKLFF
DNA: TGCGCCAGAAGAGGGAAAACTAATGAAAAACTGTTTTTT

D: TRBD2
V: TRBV27
J: TRBJ2-1
size: -
CDR3: CASSPDWTGTSGREFSNEQFF
DNA: TGTGCCAGCAGTCCCGACTGGACCGGGACTAGCGGGAGGGAGTTTTCCAATGAGCAGTTCTTC